Each of the 10 T cell receptor beta chains below was sequenced from the same sample in a study of T cell repertoires in cytomegalovirus infection. These TCRs' antigens remain unknown. TCRdb re-called the reads with MiXCR, one entry per CDR3 protein. The repertoire holds about 310,000 distinct CDR3 sequences, with 20% to 25% as singletons. The input for sequencing was cultured PBMCs, taken from culture after CMV antigen stimulation. Every receptor here comes from a human donor in good health (CMV status not recorded). Some clones in this sample may be carry-over from other donors' samples.

The chain has TRBV7-8 and TRBJ2-1; 9 bases map to TRBD2. V dropped 6 bases and J dropped 8; count of bases not matched to a gene: 8. CDR3 length: 14 residues. The germline V gene encodes CDR1 SGHVS and CDR2 FQNEAQ. The CDR3 sequence: CASSYGGRAYEQFF. The CDR3 nucleotides are TGTGCCAGCAGTTACGGCGGGAGGGCTTATGAGCAGTTCTTC.

This clonotype was counted between two and nine times. This chain connects TRBV4-1 to TRBJ2-1; 10 nucleotides match TRBD1. This CDR3 has 14 amino acids. J lost 9 bases, V lost 4 bases, and 6 bases had no gene match. CDR1 is MGHRA and CDR2 is YSYEKL in the germline V gene. CDR3 in amino acids: CASSRGQGDREQFF. CDR3 DNA: TGCGCCAGCAGCCGTGGACAGGGGGATCGTGAGCAGTTCTTC.

At least ten counts were recorded for this clonotype. This chain uses TRBV7-8 with TRBJ2-1; TRBD2 matches at 12 bases. The CDR3 is 17 amino acids. Germline CDR1 SGHVS, CDR2 FQNEAQ. V shed 5 bases, J shed 8 bases, and the junction held 13 bases outside the gene matches. CDR3 residues: CASSGTSGRPDPYEQFF. For the CDR3, the DNA is TGTGCCAGCAGCGGAACTAGCGGGAGGCCAGACCCCTATGAGCAGTTCTTC.

The chain employs TRBV7-8 and TRBJ2-3; D call uncertain. Germline CDR1 and CDR2: SGHVS and FQNEAQ. Trimming cost V 1 base and J 1 base, with 9 bases left between them. CDR3 length: 15 amino acids. The CDR3: CASSLERSRTDTQYF. In nucleotides, the CDR3 is TGTGCCAGCAGCTTAGAGCGTTCTCGCACAGATACGCAGTATTTT.

A few counts support this clonotype. The chain joins TRBV30 to TRBJ1-1; D is unclear. The CDR3 is made up of 15 amino acids. Trimming pared 3 bases from V and 1 base from J, leaving 15 bases between. Germline assignment: CDR1 GTSNPN and CDR2 SVGIG (reference sequence). CDR3 bases: TGTGCCTGGAGCTACGGACGGTGGGAGAACACTGAAGCTTTCTTT. Its protein is CAWSYGRWENTEAFF.

This clonotype was recorded many times. The chain carries TRBV28 and TRBJ2-1; weak D call: TRBD2 (6 bases). CDR3 length equals 16 residues. Germline CDR1 and CDR2: MDHEN and SYDVKM. V dropped 3 bases and J dropped 0 bases, with 12 bases sitting between them. The DNA of the CDR3 is TGTGCCAGCAGTTTTCGCGCCGGGAGCTCCTACAATGAGCAGTTCTTC. Translating gives CASSFRAGSSYNEQFF.

For this clonotype: This may stem from a read error, because a much larger clone lies one nucleotide away. The chain joins TRBV5-5 to TRBJ1-6; a possible D gene is TRBD1 (5 bases). CDR1 and CDR2 from the germline V gene are SGHKS and YYEKEE (reference sequence). The CDR3 consists of 15 residues. V lost 3 bases, J lost 9 bases, and 16 bases lay in between. Here the CDR3 DNA reads TGTGCCAGCAGCTCGGCTGAGGGGATGGGTTCACCCCTCCACTTT. It encodes CASSSAEGMGSPLHF.

This clonotype has only one observation. This chain joins TRBV24-1 and TRBJ2-1; weak D call: TRBD1 (6 bases). The germline gives CDR1 KGHDR, CDR2 SFDVKD. The V and J ends lost 4 bases and 7 bases respectively, with 16 bases between them. The CDR3 has 15 residues. The CDR3 loop reads CATSDFDRSQNEQFF. The CDR3 bases are TGTGCCACCAGTGACTTTGACAGGAGTCAAAATGAGCAGTTCTTC.

This clonotype showed up just a few times. The genes are TRBV12-3 or TRBV12-4 and TRBJ1-5, with 8 bases aligning to TRBD1. The CDR3 runs to 16 residues. The junction had 6 bases not matched to a gene; V was cut back by 3 bases and J by 2 bases. The CDR3 loop reads CASSFHRGSGNQPQHF. The CDR3 nucleotides read TGTGCCAGCAGTTTTCACAGGGGGTCTGGCAATCAGCCCCAGCATTTT.

In this sample, this clonotype turned up a few times. The chain employs TRBV4-3 and TRBJ1-1; no clear D. The CDR3 extends over 14 amino acids. The V end lost 0 bases, the J end lost 0 bases, and 5 bases lay between the germline ends. Per the germline V gene, CDR1 is LGHNA and CDR2 is YSLEER. CDR3 sequence (DNA): TGCGCCAGCAGCCAAGAAGGGTTGAACACTGAAGCTTTCTTT. It translates to CASSQEGLNTEAFF.